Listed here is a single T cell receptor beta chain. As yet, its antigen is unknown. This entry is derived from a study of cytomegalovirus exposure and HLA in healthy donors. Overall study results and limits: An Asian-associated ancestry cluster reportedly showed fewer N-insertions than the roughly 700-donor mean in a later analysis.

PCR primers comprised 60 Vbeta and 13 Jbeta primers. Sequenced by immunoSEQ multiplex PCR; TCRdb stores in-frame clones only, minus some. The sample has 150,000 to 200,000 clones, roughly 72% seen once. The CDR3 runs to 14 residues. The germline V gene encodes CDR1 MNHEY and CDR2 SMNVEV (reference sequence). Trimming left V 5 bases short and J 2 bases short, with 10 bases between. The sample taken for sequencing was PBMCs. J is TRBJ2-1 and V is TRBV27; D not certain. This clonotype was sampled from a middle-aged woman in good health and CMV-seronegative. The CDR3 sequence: CASSVAAAYNEQFF. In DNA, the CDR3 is TGTGCCAGCAGTGTCGCGGCCGCCTACAATGAGCAGTTCTTC.